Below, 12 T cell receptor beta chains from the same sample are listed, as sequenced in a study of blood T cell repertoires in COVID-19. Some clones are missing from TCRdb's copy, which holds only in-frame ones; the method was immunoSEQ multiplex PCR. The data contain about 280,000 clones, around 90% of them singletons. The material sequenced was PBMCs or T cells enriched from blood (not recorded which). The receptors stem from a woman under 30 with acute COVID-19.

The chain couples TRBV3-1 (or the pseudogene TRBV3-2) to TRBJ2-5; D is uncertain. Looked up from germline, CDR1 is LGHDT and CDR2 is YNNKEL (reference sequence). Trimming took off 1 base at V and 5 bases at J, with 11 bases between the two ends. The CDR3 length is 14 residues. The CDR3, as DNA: TGTGCCAGCAGCCAAGGACTCAAGTGGGAGACCCAGTACTTC. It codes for CASSQGLKWETQYF.

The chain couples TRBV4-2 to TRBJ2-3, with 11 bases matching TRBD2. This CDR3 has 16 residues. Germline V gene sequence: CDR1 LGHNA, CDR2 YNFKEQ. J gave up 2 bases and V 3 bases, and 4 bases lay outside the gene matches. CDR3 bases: TGTGCCAGCAGCCACGGGACTAGCGGAGACACAGATACGCAGTATTTT. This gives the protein CASSHGTSGDTDTQYF.

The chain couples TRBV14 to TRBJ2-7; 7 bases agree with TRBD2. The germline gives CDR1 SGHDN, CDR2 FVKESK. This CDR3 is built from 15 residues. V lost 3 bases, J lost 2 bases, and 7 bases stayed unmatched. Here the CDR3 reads CASSQLGSGPYEQYF. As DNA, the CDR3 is TGTGCCAGCAGCCAGCTGGGTAGCGGGCCCTACGAGCAGTACTTC.

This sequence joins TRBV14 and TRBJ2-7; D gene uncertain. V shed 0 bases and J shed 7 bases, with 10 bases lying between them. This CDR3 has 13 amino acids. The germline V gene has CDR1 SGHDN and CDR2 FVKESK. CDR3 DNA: TGTGCCAGCAGCCAAGATCTATTTGTAGAGCAGTACTTC. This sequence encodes CASSQDLFVEQYF.

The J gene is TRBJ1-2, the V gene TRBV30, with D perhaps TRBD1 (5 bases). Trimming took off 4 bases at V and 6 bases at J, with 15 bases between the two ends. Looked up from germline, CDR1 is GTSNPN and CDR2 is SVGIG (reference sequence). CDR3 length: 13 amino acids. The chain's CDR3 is CAWMAGPSNGYTF. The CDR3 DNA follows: TGTGCCTGGATGGCAGGGCCTTCAAATGGCTACACCTTC.

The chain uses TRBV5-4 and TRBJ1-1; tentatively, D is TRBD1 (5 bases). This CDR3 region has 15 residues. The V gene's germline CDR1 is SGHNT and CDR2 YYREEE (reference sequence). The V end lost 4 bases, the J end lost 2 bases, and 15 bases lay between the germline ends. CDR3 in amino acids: CASSPGADRNTEAFF. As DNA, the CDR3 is TGTGCCAGCAGCCCTGGGGCCGACAGAAACACTGAAGCTTTCTTT.

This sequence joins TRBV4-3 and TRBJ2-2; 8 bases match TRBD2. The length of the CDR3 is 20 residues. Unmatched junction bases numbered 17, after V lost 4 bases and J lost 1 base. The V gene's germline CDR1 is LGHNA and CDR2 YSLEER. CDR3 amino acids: CASSLRVIGGVSRNTGELFF. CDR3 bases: TGCGCCAGCAGCCTCCGCGTGATCGGGGGGGTTAGCAGGAACACCGGGGAGCTGTTTTTT.

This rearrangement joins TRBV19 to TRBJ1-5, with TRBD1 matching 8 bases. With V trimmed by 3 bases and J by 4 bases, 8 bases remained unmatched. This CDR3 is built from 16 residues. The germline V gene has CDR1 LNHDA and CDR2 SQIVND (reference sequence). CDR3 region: CASSIGPGQVNQPQHF. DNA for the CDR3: TGTGCCAGTAGTATCGGCCCGGGACAGGTGAATCAGCCCCAGCATTTT.

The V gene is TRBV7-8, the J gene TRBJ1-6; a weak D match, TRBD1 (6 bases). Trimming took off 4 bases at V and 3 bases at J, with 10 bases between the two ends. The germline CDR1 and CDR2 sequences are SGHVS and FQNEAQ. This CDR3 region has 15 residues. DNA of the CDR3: TGTGCCAGCAGCTCGCCGGGACACTATAATTCACCCCTCCACTTT. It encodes CASSSPGHYNSPLHF.

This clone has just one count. CDR3: CASTVSPDFYGYTF. Here the CDR3 DNA reads TGTGCCAGCACTGTGTCCCCCGACTTCTATGGCTACACCTTC. The chain has TRBV28 and TRBJ1-2; no definite D call. Trimming removed 7 bases at V and 4 bases at J, with 16 bases between. The CDR3 extends over 14 amino acids. The germline CDR1 and CDR2 sequences are MDHEN and SYDVKM.

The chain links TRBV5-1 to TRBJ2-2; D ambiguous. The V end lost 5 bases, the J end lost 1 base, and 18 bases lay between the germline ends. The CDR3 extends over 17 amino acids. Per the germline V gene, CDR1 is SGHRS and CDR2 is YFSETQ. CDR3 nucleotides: TGCGCCAGCAGTCACCCCATGAGGAACCTGAACACCGGGGAGCTGTTTTTT. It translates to CASSHPMRNLNTGELFF.

CDR3 protein: CAIRFEGWGGYTF. CDR3 DNA: TGCGCCATCCGTTTTGAGGGATGGGGTGGCTACACCTTC. The chain is built from TRBV10-2 and TRBJ1-2; D not resolved. Per germline, CDR1 WSHSY and CDR2 SAAADI. V gave up 10 bases and J gave up 7 bases, with 19 bases separating them. The CDR3 has 13 amino acids.